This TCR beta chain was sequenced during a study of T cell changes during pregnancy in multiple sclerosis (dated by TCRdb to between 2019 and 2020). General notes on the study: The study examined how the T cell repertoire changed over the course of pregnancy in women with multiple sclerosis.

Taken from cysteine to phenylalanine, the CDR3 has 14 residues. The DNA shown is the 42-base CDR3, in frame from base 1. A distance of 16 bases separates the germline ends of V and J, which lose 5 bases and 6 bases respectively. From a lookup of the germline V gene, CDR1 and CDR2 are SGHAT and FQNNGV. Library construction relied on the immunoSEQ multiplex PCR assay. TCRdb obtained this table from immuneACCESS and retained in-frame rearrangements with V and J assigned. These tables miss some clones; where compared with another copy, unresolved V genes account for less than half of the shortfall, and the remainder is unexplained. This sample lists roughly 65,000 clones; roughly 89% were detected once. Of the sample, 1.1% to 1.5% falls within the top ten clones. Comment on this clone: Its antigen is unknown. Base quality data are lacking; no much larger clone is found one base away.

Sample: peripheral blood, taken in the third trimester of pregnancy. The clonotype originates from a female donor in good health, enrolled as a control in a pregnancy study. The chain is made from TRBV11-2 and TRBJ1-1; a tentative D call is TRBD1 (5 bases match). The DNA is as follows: TGTGCCAGCAGCCCTAGACAGCGGGGAGCTGAAGCTTTCTTT. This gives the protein CASSPRQRGAEAFF.